Listed here are 3 T cell receptor beta chains from one sample, sequenced in a study of T cells after yellow fever vaccination. TCRdb itself ran the 5' RACE reads through MiXCR, one entry per CDR3 protein. Among 100,000 to 150,000 distinct CDR3 sequences listed, under 8.5% were seen once. This specimen consisted of CD4+ T cells sorted from PBMCs, obtained more than 8 days after the first yellow fever vaccination. The receptors stem from a man younger than 35 who received the YFV17D yellow fever vaccine.

This clonotype was found a few times. This chain joins TRBV6-1 and TRBJ2-4; tentatively, D is TRBD1 (5 bases). Trimming removed 7 bases at V and 0 bases at J, with 10 bases between. This CDR3 region has 14 residues. Germline CDR1 and CDR2: MNHNS and SASEGT. The CDR3 nucleotides are TGTGCCAGCACCTTAGACAGAGCCAAAAACATTCAGTACTTC. Amino acid sequence: CASTLDRAKNIQYF.

This clonotype has at least ten counts. The genes are TRBV5-5 and TRBJ1-1, with a tentative D call TRBD1 (5 bases). The CDR3 covers 13 residues. Trimming cost V 4 bases and J 1 base, with 8 bases left between them. From germline, CDR1 is SGHKS and CDR2 YYEKEE (reference sequence). The CDR3 reads CASSITGNTEAFF. DNA of the CDR3: TGTGCCAGCAGCATCACAGGGAACACTGAAGCTTTCTTT.

At least ten counts were recorded for this clonotype. V gene TRBV9 combines with J gene TRBJ2-2, with a weak D call TRBD1 (6 bases). The length of the CDR3 is 17 residues. CDR1 SGDLS and CDR2 YYNGEE come from the germline V gene. V gave up 4 bases and J gave up 0 bases, with 16 bases separating them. The CDR3 loop reads CASSPRTAAANTGELFF. In DNA, the CDR3 is TGTGCCAGCAGCCCCCGGACAGCCGCTGCGAACACCGGGGAGCTGTTTTTT. Filled out from reference TRBV9 and TRBJ2-2, the complete variable domain reads DSGVTQTPKHLITATGQRVTLRCSPRSGDLSVYWYQQSLDQGLQFLIQYYNGEERAKGNILERFSAQQFPDLHSELNLSSLELGDSALYFCASSPRTAAANTGELFFGEGSRLTVL.